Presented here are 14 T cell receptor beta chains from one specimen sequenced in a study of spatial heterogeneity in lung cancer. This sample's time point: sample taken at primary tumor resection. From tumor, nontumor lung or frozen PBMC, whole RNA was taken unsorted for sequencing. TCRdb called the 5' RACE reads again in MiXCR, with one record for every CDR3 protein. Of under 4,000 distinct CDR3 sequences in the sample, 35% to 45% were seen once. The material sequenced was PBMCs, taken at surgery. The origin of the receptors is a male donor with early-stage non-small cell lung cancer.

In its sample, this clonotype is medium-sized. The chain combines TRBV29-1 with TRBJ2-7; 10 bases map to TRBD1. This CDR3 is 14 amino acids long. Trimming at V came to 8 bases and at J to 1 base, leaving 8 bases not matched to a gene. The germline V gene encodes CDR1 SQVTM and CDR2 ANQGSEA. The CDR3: CSCRTGGASYEQYF. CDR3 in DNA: TGCAGCTGCCGGACAGGGGGAGCGTCCTACGAGCAGTACTTC.

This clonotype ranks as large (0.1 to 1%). The CDR3 protein is CSAVPGLQQETQYF. CDR3 DNA sequence: TGCAGTGCAGTGCCGGGACTTCAACAAGAGACCCAGTACTTC. The J gene is TRBJ2-5, the V gene TRBV20-1; D might be TRBD2 (6 bases). In germline, CDR1 is DFQATT, CDR2 SNEGSKA (reference sequence). The CDR3 has 14 residues. The ends were cut back, 6 bases at V and 2 bases at J, with 16 bases in the middle.

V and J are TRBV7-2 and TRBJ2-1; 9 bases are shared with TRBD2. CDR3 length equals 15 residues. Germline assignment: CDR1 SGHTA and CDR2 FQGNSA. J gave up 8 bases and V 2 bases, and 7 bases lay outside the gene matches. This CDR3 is CASSLPREGRDEQFF. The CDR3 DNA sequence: TGTGCCAGCAGCTTACCGCGGGAGGGCCGCGATGAGCAGTTCTTC.

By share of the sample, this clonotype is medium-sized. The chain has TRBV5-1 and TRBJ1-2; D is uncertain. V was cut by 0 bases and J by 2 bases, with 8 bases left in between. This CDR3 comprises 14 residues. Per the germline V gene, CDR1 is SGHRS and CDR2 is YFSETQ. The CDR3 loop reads CASSLGARNYGYTF. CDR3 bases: TGCGCCAGCAGCTTGGGCGCCAGAAACTATGGCTACACCTTC.

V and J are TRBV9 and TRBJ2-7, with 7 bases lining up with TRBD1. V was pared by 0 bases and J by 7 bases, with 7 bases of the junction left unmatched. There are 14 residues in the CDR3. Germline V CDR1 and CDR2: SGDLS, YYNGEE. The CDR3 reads CASSVVPGGGEQYF. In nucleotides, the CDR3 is TGTGCCAGCAGCGTAGTTCCAGGGGGTGGTGAGCAGTACTTC.

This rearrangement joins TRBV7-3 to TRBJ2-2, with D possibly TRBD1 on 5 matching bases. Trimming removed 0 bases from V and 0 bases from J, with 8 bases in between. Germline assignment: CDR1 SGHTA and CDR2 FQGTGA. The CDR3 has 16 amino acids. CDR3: CASSLTRVANTGELFF. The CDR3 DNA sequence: TGTGCCAGCAGCTTAACCAGGGTCGCGAACACCGGGGAGCTGTTTTTT. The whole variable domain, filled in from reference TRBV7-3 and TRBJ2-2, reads GAGVSQTPSNKVTEKGKYVELRCDPISGHTALYWYRQSLGQGPEFLIYFQGTGAADDSGLPNDRFFAVRPEGSVSTLKIQRTERGDSAVYLCASSLTRVANTGELFFGEGSRLTVL.

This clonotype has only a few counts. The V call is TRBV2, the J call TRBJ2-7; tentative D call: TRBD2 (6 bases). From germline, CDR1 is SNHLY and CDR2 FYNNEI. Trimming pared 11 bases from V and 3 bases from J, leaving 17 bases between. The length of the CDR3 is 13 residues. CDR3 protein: CAARDGLIYEQYF. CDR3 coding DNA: TGTGCCGCCAGAGACGGACTAATCTACGAGCAGTACTTC. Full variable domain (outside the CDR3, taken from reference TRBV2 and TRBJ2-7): EPEVTQTPSHQVTQMGQEVILRCVPISNHLYFYWYRQILGQKVEFLVSFYNNEISEKSEIFDDQFSVERPDGSNFTLKIRSTKLEDSAMYFCAARDGLIYEQYFGPGTRLTVT.

CDR3 amino acids: CASSRTTSTDTQYF. CDR3 bases: TGTGCCAGCAGTCGGACTACCAGCACAGATACGCAGTATTTT. The chain uses TRBV3-1 and TRBJ2-3; D may be TRBD2 (6 bases). Germline CDR1 LGHDT, CDR2 YNNKEL (reference sequence). The CDR3 runs to 14 residues. V lost 6 bases and J lost 0, with 10 bases in between.

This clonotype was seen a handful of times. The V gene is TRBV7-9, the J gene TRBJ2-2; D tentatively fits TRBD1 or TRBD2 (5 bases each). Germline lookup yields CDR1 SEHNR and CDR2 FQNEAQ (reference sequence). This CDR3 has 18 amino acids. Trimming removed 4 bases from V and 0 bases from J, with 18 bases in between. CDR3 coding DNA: TGTGCCAGCAGCTCCTCCTATGGGACGGACTCGAACACCGGGGAGCTGTTTTTT. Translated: CASSSSYGTDSNTGELFF.

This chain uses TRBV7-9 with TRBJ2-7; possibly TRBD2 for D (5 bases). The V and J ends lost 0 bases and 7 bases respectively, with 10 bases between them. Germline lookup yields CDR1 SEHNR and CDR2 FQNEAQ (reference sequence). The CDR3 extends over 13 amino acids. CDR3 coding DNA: TGTGCCAGCAGCTTAGCCCCGGGGAAGGAGCAGTACTTC. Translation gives CASSLAPGKEQYF.

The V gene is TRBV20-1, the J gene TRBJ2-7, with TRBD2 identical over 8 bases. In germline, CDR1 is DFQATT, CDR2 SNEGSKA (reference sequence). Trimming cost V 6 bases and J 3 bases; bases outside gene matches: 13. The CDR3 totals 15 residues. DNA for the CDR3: TGCAGTGCGGAAACAAGCGGGGGAGGAGACTACGAGCAGTACTTC. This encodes CSAETSGGGDYEQYF.

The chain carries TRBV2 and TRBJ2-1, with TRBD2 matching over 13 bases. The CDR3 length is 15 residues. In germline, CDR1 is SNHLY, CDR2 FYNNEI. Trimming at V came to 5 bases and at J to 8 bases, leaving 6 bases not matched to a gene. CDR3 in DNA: TGTGCCAGCAGTAGGACTAGCGGGAGAGTAGATGAGCAGTTCTTC. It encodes CASSRTSGRVDEQFF.

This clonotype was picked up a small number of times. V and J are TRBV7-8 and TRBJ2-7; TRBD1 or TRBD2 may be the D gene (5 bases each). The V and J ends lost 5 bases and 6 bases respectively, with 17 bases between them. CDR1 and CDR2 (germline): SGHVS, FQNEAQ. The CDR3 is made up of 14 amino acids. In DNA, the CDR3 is TGTGCCAGCAGCAGAGGGGCAGGGTTGACCGAGCAGTACTTC. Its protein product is CASSRGAGLTEQYF.

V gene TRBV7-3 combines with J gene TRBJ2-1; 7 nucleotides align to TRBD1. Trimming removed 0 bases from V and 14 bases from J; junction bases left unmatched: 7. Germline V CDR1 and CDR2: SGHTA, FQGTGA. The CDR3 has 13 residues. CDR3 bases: TGTGCCAGCAGCTTAACATACGAGGGGGCTAAGTTCTTC. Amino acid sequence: CASSLTYEGAKFF.